The sequence of this T cell receptor beta chain was determined in a study of vaccination effects on CD4 cells after COVID-19. Method: immunoSEQ multiplex PCR; TCRdb's copy keeps in-frame clones and lacks some. The table lists just over 55,000 clones, around four fifths of them singletons. This CDR3 contains 17 residues. With V trimmed by 4 bases and J by 4 bases, 13 bases remained unmatched. The germline gives CDR1 SGDLS, CDR2 YYNGEE. Culture proceeded for nine to eleven days, and CD4+ T cells were then isolated. Either the BNT162b2 or mRNA-1273 vaccine was given to participants in two doses. Half the medium was swapped for IL-2 medium on days 3 and 7. Note on this clone: The antigen remains undetermined.

The chain couples TRBV9 to TRBJ2-5, with 10 bases lining up with TRBD1. The sequenced sample was CD4+ T cells from PBMCs cultured without peptide, obtained after COVID-19 vaccination. This clonotype originated in a human donor who received a COVID-19 vaccine. CDR3 nucleotide sequence: TGTGCCAGCAGCCCTCGAGACAGGGGGCTTTTCGCAGAGACCCAGTACTTC. Its protein is CASSPRDRGLFAETQYF.